These 24 T cell receptor beta chains were sequenced from one sample in a study of T cell responses to AZD1222 COVID-19 vaccine. The data were produced by immunoSEQ multiplex PCR, yet TCRdb's version contains in-frame clones alone and is incomplete. The sample records over 75,000 clones, approximately 92% being singletons. The material sequenced was peripheral blood, taken 28 days after the second AZD1222 dose. These receptors were collected from an adult who received the AZD1222 COVID-19 vaccine.

For the CDR3, the DNA is TGTGCCAGCAGCTCTGGCACAGATACGCAGTATTTT. It yields the protein CASSSGTDTQYF. The genes are TRBV7-3 and TRBJ2-3; D remains ambiguous. Germline V gene lookup returns CDR1 SGHTA and CDR2 FQGTGA. V was clipped by 4 bases and J by 1 base, with 3 bases between them. There are 12 residues in the CDR3.

This clone was seen only once. This chain connects TRBV15 to TRBJ1-1; D uncertain. Looked up from germline, CDR1 is LNHNV and CDR2 is YYDKDF (reference sequence). V dropped 1 base and J dropped 0 bases, with 6 bases sitting between them. This CDR3 region has 14 residues. The CDR3 bases are TGTGCCACCAGCAGAGTAACAGTGAACACTGAAGCTTTCTTT. It translates to CATSRVTVNTEAFF.

CDR3 loop: CASSFPGTSSTDTQYF. As DNA, the CDR3 is TGTGCCAGCAGCTTCCCAGGGACTTCTAGCACAGATACGCAGTATTTT. The J gene is TRBJ2-3, the V gene TRBV5-4; D might be TRBD2 (6 bases). The CDR3 is 16 residues long. V lost 2 bases to trimming and J lost 0 bases, with 13 bases between them. Per germline, CDR1 SGHNT and CDR2 YYREEE (reference sequence).

The chain links TRBV5-1 to TRBJ2-1; 8 nucleotides agree with TRBD2. Germline V gives CDR1 SGHRS, CDR2 YFSETQ. V gave up 4 bases and J gave up 4 bases; unmatched junction bases: 10. The CDR3 is 16 residues long. The CDR3 region has the DNA TGCGCCAGCAGCCAACCCGGGAGGGCCGAATACAATGAGCAGTTCTTC. This encodes CASSQPGRAEYNEQFF.

This clone was detected only once. This sequence joins TRBV9 and TRBJ2-2, with TRBD2 as a possible D gene (6 bases). The length of the CDR3 is 15 residues. Trimming pared 8 bases from V and 4 bases from J, leaving 18 bases between. Germline-derived CDR1 and CDR2 are SGDLS and YYNGEE. DNA for the CDR3: TGTGCCAGGGGTACAAGGGGACTCTTCACCGGGGAGCTGTTTTTT. Translating gives CARGTRGLFTGELFF.

Here the CDR3 DNA reads TGTGCCAGCAGCCAATCCAGGGCTAACTATGGCTACACCTTC. Translation gives CASSQSRANYGYTF. The V call is TRBV3-1 (or the pseudogene TRBV3-2), the J call TRBJ1-2; a weak D match, TRBD1 (5 bases). V shed 2 bases and J shed 0 bases, with 7 bases lying between them. The CDR3 extends over 14 amino acids. Germline V gives CDR1 LGHDT, CDR2 YNNKEL (reference sequence).

The rearrangement uses TRBV15 and TRBJ1-3; D remains unclear. The CDR3 totals 17 residues. CDR1 and CDR2 from the germline V gene are LNHNV and YYDKDF (reference sequence). Trimming took 4 bases from V and 0 from J, leaving 16 bases between them. The CDR3 region is CATSIFNGAYSGNTIYF. In DNA, the CDR3 is TGTGCCACCAGCATCTTCAACGGCGCTTACTCTGGAAACACCATATATTTT. The complete variable domain, with remaining parts taken from reference TRBV15 and TRBJ1-3, reads DAMVIQNPRYQVTQFGKPVTLSCSQTLNHNVMYWYQQKSSQAPKLLFHYYDKDFNNEADTPDNFQSRRPNTSFCFLDIRSPGLGDTAMYLCATSIFNGAYSGNTIYFGEGSWLTVV.

The chain has TRBV7-9 and TRBJ2-7, with TRBD2 matching 8 bases. J gave up 2 bases and V 5 bases, and 14 bases lay outside the gene matches. The CDR3 runs to 17 residues. CDR1 SEHNR and CDR2 FQNEAQ come from the germline V gene (reference sequence). CDR3 amino acids: CASSIFLLAGSTYEQYF. The CDR3 DNA reads as TGTGCCAGCAGCATATTTCTTTTAGCGGGGAGTACCTACGAGCAGTACTTC.

This chain connects TRBV9 to TRBJ2-2; 10 bases are shared with TRBD2. The CDR3 is 17 amino acids. Germline loops: CDR1 SGDLS, CDR2 YYNGEE. J was trimmed by 0 bases and V by 6 bases; bases with no gene match: 8. The CDR3 reads CASTTSGVFTNTGELFF. The DNA for the CDR3 is TGTGCCAGCACCACTAGCGGGGTTTTTACGAACACCGGGGAGCTGTTTTTT.

This clone was observed a handful of times. The chain carries TRBV6-6 and TRBJ2-2; D might be TRBD1 (6 bases). Germline loops: CDR1 MNHNY, CDR2 SVGAGI (reference sequence). V dropped 8 bases and J dropped 2 bases, with 15 bases sitting between them. The CDR3 is made up of 15 amino acids. CDR3 region: CASSSTGTNTGELFF. The CDR3 coding sequence is TGTGCCAGCTCCTCAACCGGGACAAACACCGGGGAGCTGTTTTTT.

The chain employs TRBV6-5 and TRBJ1-5; D remains unclear. This CDR3 has 14 amino acids. CDR1 is MNHEY, CDR2 SVGAGI, per germline. Trimming cost V 7 bases and J 3 bases, with 13 bases left between them. The CDR3 DNA is TGTGCCAGCATTTCCTTAGAACTCAATCAGCCCCAGCATTTT. It yields the protein CASISLELNQPQHF.

J is TRBJ1-3 and V is TRBV19; possible D gene TRBD1, 5 bases. This CDR3 region has 17 residues. Germline lookup yields CDR1 LNHDA and CDR2 SQIVND (reference sequence). V was pared by 3 bases and J by 8 bases, with 23 bases between. CDR3 sequence (DNA): TGTGCCAGTAGTATGGTGGACACCCTCTTCGCCAACGACACCATATATTTT. It yields the protein CASSMVDTLFANDTIYF.

The chain joins TRBV19 to TRBJ2-1, with D perhaps matching TRBD1 or TRBD2 (5 bases each). This CDR3 is 14 amino acids long. CDR1 LNHDA and CDR2 SQIVND come from the germline V gene (reference sequence). V gave up 3 bases and J gave up 9 bases, with 15 bases separating them. CDR3 residues: CASSIGAFRSEQFF. The CDR3 DNA is TGTGCCAGTAGTATCGGGGCGTTCCGGAGTGAGCAGTTCTTC.

V is TRBV19 and J is TRBJ2-7; 9 nucleotides match TRBD1. The germline V gene encodes CDR1 LNHDA and CDR2 SQIVND (reference sequence). This CDR3 comprises 14 residues. Trimming at V came to 10 bases and at J to 1 base, leaving 8 bases not matched to a gene. CDR3 nucleotide sequence: TGTGCCAATACCCCGGGACAGGGATCCTACGAGCAGTACTTC. The encoded protein is CANTPGQGSYEQYF.

The chain carries TRBV6-5 and TRBJ1-3; the D is unclear. The CDR3 is 15 amino acids. V was cut by 11 bases and J by 0 bases, with 17 bases left in between. Germline V gene data show CDR1 as MNHEY and CDR2 as SVGAGI. CDR3 nucleotide sequence: TGTGCCTCGGTAGAGGTGATTTCCTCTGGAAACACCATATATTTT. It specifies CASVEVISSGNTIYF.

The V and J genes are TRBV18 and TRBJ1-2; the D is unclear. The V end lost 5 bases, the J end lost 3 bases, and 13 bases lay between the germline ends. CDR1 and CDR2 (germline): KGHSH, LQKENI. The CDR3 extends over 14 amino acids. The CDR3 DNA reads as TGTGCCAGCTCAATCGACGGACCGCACTATGGCTACACCTTC. This gives the protein CASSIDGPHYGYTF.

The rearrangement links TRBV7-8 to TRBJ2-2; 7 nucleotides agree with TRBD2. Germline values: CDR1 SGHVS, CDR2 FQNEAQ. With 6 bases clipped from V and 0 bases from J, the junction kept 4 bases outside the gene matches. The CDR3 sequence is 15 residues long. This CDR3 is CASRAGLTNTGELFF. CDR3 in DNA: TGTGCCAGCAGGGCGGGACTAACGAACACCGGGGAGCTGTTTTTT. Using reference TRBV7-8 and TRBJ2-2 for the parts outside the CDR3, the full variable domain is GAGVSQSPRYKVAKRGQDVALRCDPISGHVSLFWYQQALGQGPEFLTYFQNEAQLDKSGLPSDRFFAERPEGSVSTLKIQRTQQEDSAVYLCASRAGLTNTGELFFGEGSRLTVL.

The genes are TRBV5-6 and TRBJ1-2; D may be TRBD1 (5 bases). Germline values: CDR1 SGHDT, CDR2 YYEEEE. Trimming left V 1 base short and J 1 base short, with 8 bases between. There are 14 residues in the CDR3. The CDR3 sequence is CASSLRTHNYGYTF. DNA for the CDR3: TGTGCCAGCAGCTTGAGGACACATAACTATGGCTACACCTTC.

This clone is medium-sized. The CDR3 bases are TGTGCCAGCAGGACAGGACTAGCGGGCTGGGACGAGCAGTACTTC. Its protein is CASRTGLAGWDEQYF. The chain carries TRBV27 and TRBJ2-7; 11 nucleotides align to TRBD2. V lost 6 bases to trimming and J lost 5 bases; unmatched junction nucleotides: 9. Germline V gene sequence: CDR1 MNHEY, CDR2 SMNVEV (reference sequence). The length of the CDR3 is 15 residues.

V usage is TRBV6-5 and J usage is TRBJ1-2; 9 bases match TRBD1. V was pared by 6 bases and J by 8 bases, with 13 bases of the junction left unmatched. This CDR3 has 15 residues. The germline V gene has CDR1 MNHEY and CDR2 SVGAGI. Here the CDR3 reads CASRVHRDREGGYTF. CDR3 bases: TGTGCCAGCAGAGTCCACCGGGACAGGGAGGGGGGCTACACCTTC.

The chain couples TRBV24-1 to TRBJ2-5; weak D call: TRBD1 (8 bases). Germline V gene sequence: CDR1 KGHDR, CDR2 SFDVKD. This CDR3 contains 15 residues. Trimming stripped 2 bases from V and 4 bases from J, with 13 bases between. CDR3 amino acids: CATSDSQGGRETQYF. The CDR3 DNA follows: TGTGCCACCAGTGATTCACAGGGGGGGAGAGAGACCCAGTACTTC.

This clone was recorded only once. The chain joins TRBV7-2 to TRBJ2-3; 12 positions match TRBD2. This CDR3 contains 16 residues. Germline V gene lookup returns CDR1 SGHTA and CDR2 FQGNSA. The J segment lost 6 bases and the V segment lost 1 base, leaving 5 bases of the junction unmatched. In DNA form, the CDR3 reads TGTGCCAGCAGCTTAGGTCTAGCGGGGGGGAAGGATACGCAGTATTTT. Translated: CASSLGLAGGKDTQYF.

V usage is TRBV6-5 and J usage is TRBJ2-3; D unclear. V was trimmed by 2 bases and J by 2 bases, leaving 5 bases between them. The CDR3 sequence is 13 residues long. The germline V gene encodes CDR1 MNHEY and CDR2 SVGAGI. The CDR3 DNA follows: TGTGCCAGCAGTTACAAGGCCACAGATACGCAGTATTTT. Amino acids: CASSYKATDTQYF.

The chain combines TRBV5-1 with TRBJ1-2; a possible D gene is TRBD1 (6 bases). The germline V gene encodes CDR1 SGHRS and CDR2 YFSETQ. Deletions cut 4 bases from V and 3 bases from J, with 19 bases between. This CDR3 is built from 16 residues. The CDR3 sequence: CASSPRLEGHHYGYTF. CDR3 in DNA: TGCGCCAGCAGCCCACGTCTAGAGGGACACCACTATGGCTACACCTTC. The whole variable domain, remainder taken from reference TRBV5-1 and TRBJ1-2, is KAGVTQTPRYLIKTRGQQVTLSCSPISGHRSVSWYQQTPGQGLQFLFEYFSETQRNKGNFPGRFSGRQFSNSRSEMNVSTLELGDSALYLCASSPRLEGHHYGYTFGSGTRLTVV.